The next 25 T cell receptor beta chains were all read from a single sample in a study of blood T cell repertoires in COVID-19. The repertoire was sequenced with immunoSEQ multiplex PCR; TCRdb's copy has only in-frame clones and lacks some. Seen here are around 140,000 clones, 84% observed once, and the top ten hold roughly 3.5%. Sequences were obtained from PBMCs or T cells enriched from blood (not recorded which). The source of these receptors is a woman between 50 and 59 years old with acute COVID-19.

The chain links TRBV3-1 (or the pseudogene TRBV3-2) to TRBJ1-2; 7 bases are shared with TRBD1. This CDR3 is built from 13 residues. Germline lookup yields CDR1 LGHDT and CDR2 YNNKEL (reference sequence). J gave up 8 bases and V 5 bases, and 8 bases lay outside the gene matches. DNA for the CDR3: TGTGCCAGCAGCGGAACAGGGGTGAACGGCTACACCTTC. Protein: CASSGTGVNGYTF.

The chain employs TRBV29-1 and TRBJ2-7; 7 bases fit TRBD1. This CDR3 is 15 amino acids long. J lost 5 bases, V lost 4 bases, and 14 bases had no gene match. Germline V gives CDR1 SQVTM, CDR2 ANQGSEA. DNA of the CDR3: TGCAGCGTTGTTCCGGACAGGCCCGCGCTGGACGAGCAGTACTTC. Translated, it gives CSVVPDRPALDEQYF.

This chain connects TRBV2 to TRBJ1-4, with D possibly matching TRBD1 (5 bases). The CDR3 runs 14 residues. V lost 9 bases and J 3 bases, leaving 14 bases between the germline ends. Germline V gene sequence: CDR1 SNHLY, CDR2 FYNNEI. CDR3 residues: CASGLGGSNEKLFF. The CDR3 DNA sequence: TGTGCCAGTGGGCTGGGGGGATCTAATGAAAAACTGTTTTTT.

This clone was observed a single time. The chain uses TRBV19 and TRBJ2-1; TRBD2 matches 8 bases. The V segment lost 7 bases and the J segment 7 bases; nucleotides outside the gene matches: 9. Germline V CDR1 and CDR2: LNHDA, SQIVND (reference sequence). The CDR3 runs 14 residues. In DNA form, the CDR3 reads TGTGCCAGTACCTCGACTAGCGTTTCTAATGAGCAGTTCTTC. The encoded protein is CASTSTSVSNEQFF.

In nucleotides, the CDR3 is TGTGCCACCAGTGACCCTAGGGGGAGACAGTGGAGCTCCTACAATGAGCAGTTCTTC. It is translated as CATSDPRGRQWSSYNEQFF. The chain links TRBV24-1 to TRBJ2-1; D is perhaps TRBD1 (6 bases). Between the trimmed V and J ends, which lost 4 bases and 0 bases, there was a span of 21 bases. CDR3 length: 19 amino acids. Germline V gene lookup returns CDR1 KGHDR and CDR2 SFDVKD.

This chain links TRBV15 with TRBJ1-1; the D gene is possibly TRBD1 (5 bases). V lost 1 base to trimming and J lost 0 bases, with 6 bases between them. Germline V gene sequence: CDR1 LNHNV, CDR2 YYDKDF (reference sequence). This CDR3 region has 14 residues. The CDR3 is CATSRGTMNTEAFF. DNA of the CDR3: TGTGCCACCAGCAGAGGGACAATGAACACTGAAGCTTTCTTT.

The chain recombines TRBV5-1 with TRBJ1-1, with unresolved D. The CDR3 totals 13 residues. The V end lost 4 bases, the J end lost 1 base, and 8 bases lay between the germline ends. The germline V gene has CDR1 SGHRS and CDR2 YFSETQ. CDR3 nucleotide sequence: TGCGCCAGCAGCCCGGTTCAGAACACTGAAGCTTTCTTT. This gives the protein CASSPVQNTEAFF.

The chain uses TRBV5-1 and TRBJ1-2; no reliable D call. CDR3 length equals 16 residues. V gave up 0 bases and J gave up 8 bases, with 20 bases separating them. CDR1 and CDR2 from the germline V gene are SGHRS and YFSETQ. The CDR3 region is CASSLAGEGNPGGYTF. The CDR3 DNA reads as TGCGCCAGCAGCTTGGCCGGGGAGGGCAACCCGGGGGGCTACACCTTC.

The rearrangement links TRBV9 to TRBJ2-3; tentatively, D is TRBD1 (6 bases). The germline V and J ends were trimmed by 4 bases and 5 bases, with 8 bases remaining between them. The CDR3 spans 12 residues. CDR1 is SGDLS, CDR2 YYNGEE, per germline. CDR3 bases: TGTGCCAGCAGCCAACAGGGAGATACGCAGTATTTT. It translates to CASSQQGDTQYF. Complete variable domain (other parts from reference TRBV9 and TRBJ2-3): DSGVTQTPKHLITATGQRVTLRCSPRSGDLSVYWYQQSLDQGLQFLIQYYNGEERAKGNILERFSAQQFPDLHSELNLSSLELGDSALYFCASSQQGDTQYFGPGTRLTVL.

CDR3 loop: CASSPGTGEAFF. Written as DNA, the CDR3 is TGTGCCAGCAGCCCGGGGACAGGTGAAGCTTTCTTT. The chain is built from TRBV11-2 and TRBJ1-1; 8 nucleotides match TRBD1. Per germline, CDR1 SGHAT and CDR2 FQNNGV. With V trimmed by 5 bases and J by 7 bases, 3 bases remained unmatched. The CDR3 loop spans 12 amino acids.

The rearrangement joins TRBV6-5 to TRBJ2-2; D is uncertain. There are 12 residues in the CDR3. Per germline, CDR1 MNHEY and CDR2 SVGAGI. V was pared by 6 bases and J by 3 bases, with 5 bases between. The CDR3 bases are TGTGCCAGCAGGTCAGACACCGGGGAGCTGTTTTTT. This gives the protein CASRSDTGELFF.

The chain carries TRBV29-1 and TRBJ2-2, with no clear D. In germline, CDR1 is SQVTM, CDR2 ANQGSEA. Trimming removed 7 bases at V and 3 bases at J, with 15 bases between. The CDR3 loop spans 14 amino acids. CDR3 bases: TGCAGCGCTATCGAACTTGCCCACACCGGGGAGCTGTTTTTT. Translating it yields CSAIELAHTGELFF.

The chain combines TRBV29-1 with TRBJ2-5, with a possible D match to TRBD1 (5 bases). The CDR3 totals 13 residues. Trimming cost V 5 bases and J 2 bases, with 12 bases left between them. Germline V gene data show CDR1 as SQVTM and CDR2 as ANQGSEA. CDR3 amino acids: CSVLSDTQETQYF. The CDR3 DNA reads TGCAGCGTTCTGTCGGACACACAAGAGACCCAGTACTTC.

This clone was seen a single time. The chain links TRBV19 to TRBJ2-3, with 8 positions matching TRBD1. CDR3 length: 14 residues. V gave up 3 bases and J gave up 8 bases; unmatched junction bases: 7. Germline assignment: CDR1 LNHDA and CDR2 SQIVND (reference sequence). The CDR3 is CASSMTGDQGTQYF. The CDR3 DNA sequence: TGTGCCAGTAGTATGACAGGGGACCAGGGTACGCAGTATTTT.

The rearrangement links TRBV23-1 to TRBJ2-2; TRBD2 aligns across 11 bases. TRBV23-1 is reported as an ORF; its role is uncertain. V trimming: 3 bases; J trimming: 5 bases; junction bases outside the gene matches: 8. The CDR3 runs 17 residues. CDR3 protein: CASSHQLAGVSTGELFF. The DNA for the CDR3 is TGCGCCAGCAGTCATCAACTAGCGGGAGTTTCTACCGGGGAGCTGTTTTTT.

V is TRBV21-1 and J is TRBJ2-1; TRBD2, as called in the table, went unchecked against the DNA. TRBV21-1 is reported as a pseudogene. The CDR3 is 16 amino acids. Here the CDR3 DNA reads TGTGCCAGCAGCAAAGAGGAGGGGAACTCCTACAATGAGCAGTTCTTC. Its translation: CASSKEEGNSYNEQFF.

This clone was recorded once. CDR3: CATSGNPTSGSLGEQYF. CDR3 nucleotide sequence: TGTGCCACCAGCGGAAACCCGACTAGCGGGAGTTTGGGCGAGCAGTACTTC. The chain carries TRBV15 and TRBJ2-7; 12 bases match TRBD2. The V gene's germline CDR1 is LNHNV and CDR2 YYDKDF (reference sequence). This CDR3 spans 17 amino acids. Trimming took 5 bases from V and 6 from J; bases not matched to a gene: 14.

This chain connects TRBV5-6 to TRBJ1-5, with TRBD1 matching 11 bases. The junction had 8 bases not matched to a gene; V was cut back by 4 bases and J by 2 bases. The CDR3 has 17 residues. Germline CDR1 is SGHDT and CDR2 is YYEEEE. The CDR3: CASSGSGQGAGNQPQHF. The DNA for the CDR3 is TGTGCCAGCAGCGGATCAGGACAGGGGGCTGGCAATCAGCCCCAGCATTTT.

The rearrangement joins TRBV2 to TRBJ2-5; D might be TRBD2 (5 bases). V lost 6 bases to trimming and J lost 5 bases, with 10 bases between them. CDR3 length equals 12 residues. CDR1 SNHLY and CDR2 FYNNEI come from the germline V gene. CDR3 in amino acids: CASRRETETQYF. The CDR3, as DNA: TGTGCCAGCAGGAGGGAGACGGAGACCCAGTACTTC.

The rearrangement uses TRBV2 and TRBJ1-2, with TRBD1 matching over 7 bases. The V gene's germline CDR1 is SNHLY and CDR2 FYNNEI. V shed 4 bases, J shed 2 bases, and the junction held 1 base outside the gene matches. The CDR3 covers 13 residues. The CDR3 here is CASSVQGNYGYTF. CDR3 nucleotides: TGTGCCAGCAGTGTACAGGGGAACTATGGCTACACCTTC.

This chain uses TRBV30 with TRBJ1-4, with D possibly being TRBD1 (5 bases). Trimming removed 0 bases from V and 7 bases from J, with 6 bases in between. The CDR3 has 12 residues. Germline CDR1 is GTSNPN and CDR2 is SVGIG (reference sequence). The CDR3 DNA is TGTGCCTGGAGTGTCCAGGGTGAAAAACTGTTTTTT. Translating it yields CAWSVQGEKLFF.

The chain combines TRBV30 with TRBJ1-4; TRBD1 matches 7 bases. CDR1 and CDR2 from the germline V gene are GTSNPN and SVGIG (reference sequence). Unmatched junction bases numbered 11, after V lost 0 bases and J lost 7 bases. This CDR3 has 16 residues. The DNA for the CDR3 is TGTGCCTGGAGTGTATCCCTGACAGGGTCGACTGAAAAACTGTTTTTT. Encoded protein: CAWSVSLTGSTEKLFF. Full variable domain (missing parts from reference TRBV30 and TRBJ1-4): SQTIHQWPATLVQPVGSPLSLECTVEGTSNPNLYWYRQAAGRGLQLLFYSVGIGQISSEVPQNLSASRPQDRQFILSSKKLLLSDSGFYLCAWSVSLTGSTEKLFFGSGTQLSVL.

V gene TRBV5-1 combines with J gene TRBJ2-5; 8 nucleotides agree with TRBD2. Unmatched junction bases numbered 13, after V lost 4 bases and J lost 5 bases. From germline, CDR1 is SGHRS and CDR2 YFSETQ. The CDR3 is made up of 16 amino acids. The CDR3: CASSPAPGGPGETQYF. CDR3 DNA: TGCGCCAGCAGCCCGGCTCCGGGAGGGCCGGGGGAGACCCAGTACTTC.

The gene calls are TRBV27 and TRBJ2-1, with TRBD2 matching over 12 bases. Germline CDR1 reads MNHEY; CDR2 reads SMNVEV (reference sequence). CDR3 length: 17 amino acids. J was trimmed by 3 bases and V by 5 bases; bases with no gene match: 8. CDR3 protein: CASSPSGLAGFYNEQFF. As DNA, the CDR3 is TGTGCCAGCAGTCCCTCCGGACTAGCGGGATTCTACAATGAGCAGTTCTTC.

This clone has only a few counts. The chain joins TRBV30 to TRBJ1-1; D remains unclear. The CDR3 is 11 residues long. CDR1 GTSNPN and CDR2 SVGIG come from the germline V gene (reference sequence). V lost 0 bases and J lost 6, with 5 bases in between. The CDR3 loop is CAWSVQAEAFF. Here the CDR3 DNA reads TGTGCCTGGAGTGTACAAGCTGAAGCTTTCTTT.